The T cell receptor beta chain under discussion was sequenced for a study of control samples from healthy donors and cancer patients. V lost 6 bases and J 6 bases, leaving 12 bases between the germline ends. The CDR3 is 13 residues long. The germline V gene has CDR1 MGHDK and CDR2 SYGVNS. This clone is medium-sized in the sample. Profiling relied on immunoSEQ multiplex PCR, and the TCRdb table lists in-frame clones only, not all of them. The repertoire holds roughly 86,000 clones, about nine tenths seen once, with about 15% in the top ten. This receptor was obtained from a young man in good health. The rearrangement uses TRBV25-1 and TRBJ2-1; D not certain. The sequenced sample consisted of blood. CDR3 coding DNA: TGTGCCAGCAGCCGGGTCGGATTCAATGAGCAGTTCTTC. Amino acids: CASSRVGFNEQFF.